These 5 T cell receptor beta chains share one sample of origin, sequenced in a study of blood T cells in healthy people across ages. A second PCR, run for about 6 to 12 cycles, used a sample-barcoded 5' primer plus a J-beta primer mix. One entry per CDR3 protein, called by TCRdb with MiXCR from the 5' RACE reads. Altogether fewer than 900,000 distinct CDR3 sequences are present, roughly 34% being singletons, with the ten largest covering 10% to 15%. Material for sequencing was blood. The receptors were sampled from a man aged 18 to 30 in good health.

A word on this clonotype: A single base separates this from a much larger clone, so it may be a read error. The J gene is TRBJ2-1, the V gene TRBV7-2; 7 nucleotides align to TRBD1. This CDR3 contains 15 residues. Trimming at V came to 5 bases and at J to 4 bases, leaving 8 bases not matched to a gene. Per germline, CDR1 SGHTA and CDR2 FQGNSA. This CDR3 reads CASSQRGRRYNEQFF. The CDR3 nucleotides are TGTGCCAGCAGCCAGAGGGGGCGCAGGTACAATGAGCAGTTCTTC. Together with reference TRBV7-2 and TRBJ2-1, the CDR3 gives the full variable domain: GAGVSQSPSNKVTEKGKDVELRCDPISGHTALYWYRQSLGQGLEFLIYFQGNSAPDKSGLPSDRFSAERTGGSVSTLTIQRTQQEDSAVYLCASSQRGRRYNEQFFGPGTRLTVL.

The rearrangement uses TRBV6-5 and TRBJ1-3; D is uncertain. Germline CDR1 MNHEY, CDR2 SVGAGI. V shed 7 bases and J shed 8 bases, with 9 bases lying between them. The CDR3 is 11 amino acids. The CDR3 region is CASTGEDTIYF. The CDR3 DNA sequence: TGTGCCAGCACCGGAGAGGACACCATATATTTT.

This clonotype was observed many times. The chain is built from TRBV6-5 and TRBJ1-2; TRBD1 aligns across 8 bases. The germline CDR1 and CDR2 sequences are MNHEY and SVGAGI. CDR3 length: 14 amino acids. The J segment lost 8 bases and the V segment lost 5 bases, leaving 10 bases of the junction unmatched. The CDR3 region is CASSTGQGLKGYTF. The CDR3 DNA follows: TGTGCCAGCAGTACTGGACAGGGTTTAAAGGGCTACACCTTC.

This clonotype was seen a few times. The gene calls are TRBV4-3 and TRBJ2-1; D ambiguous. Per the germline V gene, CDR1 is LGHNA and CDR2 is YSLEER. The CDR3 spans 16 residues. V gave up 0 bases and J gave up 3 bases, with 12 bases separating them. The chain's CDR3 is CASSQEGPSIYNEQFF. The DNA for the CDR3 is TGCGCCAGCAGCCAAGAAGGACCGTCCATCTACAATGAGCAGTTCTTC.

In its sample, this clonotype was seen a few times. This rearrangement joins TRBV4-3 to TRBJ1-2, with a possible D match to TRBD1 (5 bases). The CDR3 has 13 residues. Germline V CDR1 and CDR2: LGHNA, YSLEER. V lost 4 bases to trimming and J lost 7 bases, with 13 bases between them. CDR3 nucleotides: TGCGCCAGCAGCCGGGACCAGGGCTCTGGCTACACCTTC. This codes for CASSRDQGSGYTF.